One and the same sample provided the 21 T cell receptor beta chains below, sequenced in a study of cytomegalovirus exposure and HLA in healthy donors. Both 60 Vbeta primers and 13 Jbeta primers went into the PCR. TCRdb's table, derived via immunoSEQ multiplex PCR, lists solely in-frame clones and lacks some. The sample holds fewer than 200,000 clones, 72% seen once. The sample comprised PBMCs. The receptors derive from a human donor in good health.

The V call is TRBV6-1, the J call TRBJ1-1; tentative D call: TRBD1 (6 bases). Trimming stripped 7 bases from V and 4 bases from J, with 16 bases between. The CDR3 contains 14 residues. Germline V gives CDR1 MNHNS, CDR2 SASEGT. The chain's CDR3 is CASKGVREGTEAFF. The CDR3 DNA follows: TGTGCCAGCAAGGGGGTCAGGGAAGGCACTGAAGCTTTCTTT.

The chain couples TRBV20-1 to TRBJ1-2; 7 bases align to TRBD1. CDR1 is DFQATT and CDR2 is SNEGSKA in the germline V gene (reference sequence). There are 11 residues in the CDR3. With V trimmed by 6 bases and J by 3 bases, 1 base remained unmatched. DNA of the CDR3: TGCAGTGCCCAGGGGGACTATGGCTACACCTTC. It encodes CSAQGDYGYTF.

V and J are TRBV10-3 and TRBJ1-5; D gene uncertain. This CDR3 is 13 amino acids long. In germline, CDR1 is ENHRY, CDR2 SYGVKD. The V and J ends lost 3 bases and 4 bases respectively, with 7 bases between them. The CDR3 DNA is TGTGCCATCAGTGATTCAATGAATCAGCCCCAGCATTTT. Protein: CAISDSMNQPQHF.

This sequence joins TRBV5-1 and TRBJ2-2; TRBD2 matches at 10 bases. Germline assignment: CDR1 SGHRS and CDR2 YFSETQ. Unmatched junction bases numbered 2, after V lost 5 bases and J lost 7 bases. The CDR3 is 13 amino acids. The CDR3 DNA follows: TGCGCCAGCAGTTGGACTAGCGGCGGGGAGCTGTTTTTT. The encoded protein is CASSWTSGGELFF.

As for this clone: The germline gene is not matched at one end of the junction; a read error may be the cause. This rearrangement joins TRBV7-7 to TRBJ2-5; 10 bases fit TRBD1. Germline CDR1 SSHAT, CDR2 FNYEAQ (reference sequence). This CDR3 contains 18 residues. The chain's CDR3 is CASSLGDRGTPGGETQYF. CDR3 DNA sequence: TGTGCTAGCAGCTTAGGGGACAGGGGAACACCCGGGGGAGAGACCCAGTACTTC.

The rearrangement joins TRBV4-1 to TRBJ2-6; D might be TRBD2 (5 bases). V lost 8 bases to trimming and J lost 0 bases, with 8 bases between them. CDR1 MGHRA and CDR2 YSYEKL come from the germline V gene. The CDR3 consists of 14 residues. The CDR3 protein is CASSDSSGANVLTF. The CDR3 region has the DNA TGCGCCAGCTCGGACTCCTCTGGGGCCAACGTCCTGACTTTC.

This clone has a single count. This sequence joins TRBV4-3 and TRBJ2-5, with 11 bases lining up with TRBD2. The CDR3 has 16 residues. CDR1 LGHNA and CDR2 YSLEER come from the germline V gene. V lost 1 base to trimming and J lost 5 bases; unmatched junction nucleotides: 6. CDR3 nucleotide sequence: TGCGCCAGCAGCCAAGCCCTAGCGGGGGGTGAGGAGACCCAGTACTTC. Its protein product is CASSQALAGGEETQYF.

The rearrangement links TRBV19 to TRBJ1-3, with D perhaps matching TRBD1 (6 bases). V lost 7 bases and J 3 bases, leaving 13 bases between the germline ends. The germline V gene encodes CDR1 LNHDA and CDR2 SQIVND (reference sequence). The CDR3 covers 14 residues. CDR3 nucleotides: TGTGCCAGTACCTTAACAGGGAGTGGAAACACCATATATTTT. Translated: CASTLTGSGNTIYF. The entire variable domain, with the rest obtained from reference TRBV19 and TRBJ1-3, is as follows: DGGITQSPKYLFRKEGQNVTLSCEQNLNHDAMYWYRQDPGQGLRLIYYSQIVNDFQKGDIAEGYSVSREKKESFPLTVTSAQKNPTAFYLCASTLTGSGNTIYFGEGSWLTVV.

The chain joins TRBV30 to TRBJ1-5, with 8 bases fitting TRBD1. CDR1 and CDR2 (germline): GTSNPN, SVGIG (reference sequence). With 1 base clipped from V and 6 bases from J, the junction kept 5 bases outside the gene matches. The CDR3 has 14 amino acids. The CDR3 bases are TGTGCCTGGAGTGGACAGGGGTTGTCTCAGCCCCAGCATTTT. It encodes CAWSGQGLSQPQHF. Together with reference TRBV30 and TRBJ1-5, the CDR3 gives the full variable domain: SQTIHQWPATLVQPVGSPLSLECTVEGTSNPNLYWYRQAAGRGLQLLFYSVGIGQISSEVPQNLSASRPQDRQFILSSKKLLLSDSGFYLCAWSGQGLSQPQHFGDGTRLSIL.

The CDR3 spells CASSVSGSGADTQYF. CDR3 in DNA: TGTGCCAGCAGCGTTTCGGGCAGCGGGGCAGATACGCAGTATTTT. This chain uses TRBV5-4 with TRBJ2-3, with 7 nucleotides matching TRBD2. Germline values: CDR1 SGHNT, CDR2 YYREEE (reference sequence). The CDR3 is 15 residues long. V lost 4 bases and J lost 4; bases outside the gene matches: 9.

This rearrangement joins TRBV21-1 to TRBJ1-5; the table's D gene call, TRBD1, was not cross checked with the DNA. TRBV21-1 is given as a pseudogene. There are 15 residues in the CDR3. This CDR3 reads CASRGQEYSNQPQHF. CDR3 nucleotide sequence: TGTGCCAGCAGGGGACAGGAATATAGCAATCAGCCCCAGCATTTT.

This chain links TRBV18 with TRBJ1-2; 8 bases agree with TRBD1. CDR3 length equals 17 residues. The junction had 16 bases not matched to a gene; V was cut back by 6 bases and J by 4 bases. CDR1 and CDR2 (germline): KGHSH, LQKENI. The DNA for the CDR3 is TGTGCCAGCTCGGTGAACGGACAGGGCGGGGTTGTCTATGGCTACACCTTC. Residues: CASSVNGQGGVVYGYTF.

This clone came up a few times. The V call is TRBV9, the J call TRBJ2-7; 8 bases align to TRBD2. The germline V gene has CDR1 SGDLS and CDR2 YYNGEE. The CDR3 covers 15 residues. V shed 0 bases, J shed 1 base, and the junction held 3 bases outside the gene matches. The CDR3 here is CASSVAGGRSYEQYF. The CDR3 DNA sequence: TGTGCCAGCAGCGTAGCGGGGGGGAGGTCCTACGAGCAGTACTTC. The full variable domain, its missing parts supplied by reference TRBV9 and TRBJ2-7, is DSGVTQTPKHLITATGQRVTLRCSPRSGDLSVYWYQQSLDQGLQFLIQYYNGEERAKGNILERFSAQQFPDLHSELNLSSLELGDSALYFCASSVAGGRSYEQYFGPGTRLTVT.

This chain joins TRBV11-2 and TRBJ1-1; a possible D gene is TRBD1 (5 bases). The CDR3 runs to 12 residues. In germline, CDR1 is SGHAT, CDR2 FQNNGV. The ends were cut back, 2 bases at V and 5 bases at J, with 6 bases in the middle. The CDR3 protein is CASSLKGTEAFF. CDR3 in DNA: TGTGCCAGCAGCTTAAAGGGGACTGAAGCTTTCTTT.

About this clone itself: This same CDR3 is encoded by further DNA sequences in the sample. The chain joins TRBV7-3 to TRBJ1-1, with D unresolved. Looked up from germline, CDR1 is SGHTA and CDR2 is FQGTGA. V lost 2 bases, J lost 2 bases, and 6 bases lay in between. This CDR3 has 13 residues. The CDR3 DNA sequence: TGTGCCAGCAGCTTAGAGGGTAACACTGAAGCTTTCTTT. This codes for CASSLEGNTEAFF.

The chain links TRBV12-5 to TRBJ2-7; 10 bases are shared with TRBD1. Germline CDR1 LGHNT, CDR2 FRNRAP. There are 16 residues in the CDR3. Trimming removed 0 bases from V and 3 bases from J; junction bases left unmatched: 5. CDR3 DNA: TGTGCTAGTGGTTTGGTATTGGGACAGGGGAGCTACGAGCAGTACTTC. It yields the protein CASGLVLGQGSYEQYF.

This chain uses TRBV6-4 with TRBJ1-1; D call uncertain. This CDR3 is 14 amino acids long. Trimming pared 6 bases from V and 0 bases from J, leaving 11 bases between. Germline V lookup: CDR1 MRHNA, CDR2 SNTAGT. The CDR3 here is CASRRVSMNTEAFF. The CDR3 DNA reads as TGTGCCAGCAGGAGGGTCTCCATGAACACTGAAGCTTTCTTT.

The rearrangement links TRBV7-8 to TRBJ2-5, with a weak D call TRBD2 (7 bases). Per germline, CDR1 SGHVS and CDR2 FQNEAQ. The CDR3 runs 14 residues. Trimming removed 2 bases at V and 5 bases at J, with 12 bases between. CDR3 sequence (DNA): TGTGCCAGCAGCTTATCAGGGAGGGGGGAGACCCAGTACTTC. Protein product: CASSLSGRGETQYF.

This clone was found a few times. This chain connects TRBV7-8 to TRBJ2-7, with 9 bases that match TRBD1. CDR3 length: 18 amino acids. The germline V gene encodes CDR1 SGHVS and CDR2 FQNEAQ. After removal of 1 base from V and 3 bases from J, the junction contained 13 bases not matched to a gene. This CDR3 reads CASSLGTTGGAKRYEQYF. CDR3 DNA sequence: TGTGCCAGCAGCTTAGGCACTACAGGGGGCGCGAAACGCTACGAGCAGTACTTC.

This chain connects TRBV9 to TRBJ2-1, with 9 positions matching TRBD2. The CDR3 length is 16 residues. CDR1 and CDR2 from the germline V gene are SGDLS and YYNGEE. The junction had 3 bases not matched to a gene; V was cut back by 0 bases and J by 2 bases. The CDR3 DNA is TGTGCCAGCAGCGTAGGTGGCGGGGGGGCCTACAATGAGCAGTTCTTC. As protein: CASSVGGGGAYNEQFF.

This chain uses TRBV19 with TRBJ1-5; TRBD1 matches at 8 bases. The germline CDR1 and CDR2 sequences are LNHDA and SQIVND (reference sequence). The CDR3 is 14 amino acids. J was trimmed by 1 base and V by 7 bases; bases with no gene match: 3. The CDR3 DNA reads TGTGCCAGTACCAGGACAGGGAGCAATCAGCCCCAGCATTTT. The encoded protein is CASTRTGSNQPQHF.